Given below is one T cell receptor (beta chain) in context. Clones were read by immunoSEQ multiplex PCR, and TCRdb kept only the in-frame ones, dropping some. Of 45,000 or so clones in the sample, around 84% were seen once. This entry is derived from a study of blood T cell repertoires in COVID-19. Overall study context: Both acute and convalescent COVID-19 samples were obtained from the United States, Italy and Spain. In each case, the material was cDNA or gDNA derived from T cells, B-cell-depleted T cells, or PBMCs.

The CDR3 contains 14 residues. Germline values: CDR1 SNHLY, CDR2 FYNNEI. Between the trimmed V and J ends, which lost 4 bases and 4 bases, there was a span of 11 bases. This chain joins TRBV2 and TRBJ1-3; TRBD1 is a possible D gene (5 bases). The sample taken for sequencing was peripheral blood. This clonotype was obtained from a human donor in a cohort sampled during active COVID-19. The CDR3 spells CASSGQGFGNTIYF. As DNA, the CDR3 is TGTGCCAGCAGTGGGCAGGGTTTCGGAAACACCATATATTTT.